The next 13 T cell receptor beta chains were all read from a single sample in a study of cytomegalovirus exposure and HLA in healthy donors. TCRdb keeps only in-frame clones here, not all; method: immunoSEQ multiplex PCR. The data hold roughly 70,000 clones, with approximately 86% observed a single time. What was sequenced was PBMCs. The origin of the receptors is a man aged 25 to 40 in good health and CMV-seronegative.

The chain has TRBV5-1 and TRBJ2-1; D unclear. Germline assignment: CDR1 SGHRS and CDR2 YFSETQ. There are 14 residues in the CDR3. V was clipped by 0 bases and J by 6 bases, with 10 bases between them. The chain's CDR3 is CASSLERVFNEQFF. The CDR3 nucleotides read TGCGCCAGCAGCTTGGAGCGAGTTTTCAATGAGCAGTTCTTC.

This chain's CDR3 is CASSSGQGTGELFF. The CDR3 DNA sequence: TGTGCCAGCAGTTCCGGACAGGGCACCGGGGAGCTGTTTTTT. The chain uses TRBV7-3 and TRBJ2-2, with TRBD1 matching 8 bases. CDR1 and CDR2 (germline): SGHTA, FQGTGA. V trimming: 6 bases; J trimming: 4 bases; junction bases outside the gene matches: 4. This CDR3 is 14 amino acids long.

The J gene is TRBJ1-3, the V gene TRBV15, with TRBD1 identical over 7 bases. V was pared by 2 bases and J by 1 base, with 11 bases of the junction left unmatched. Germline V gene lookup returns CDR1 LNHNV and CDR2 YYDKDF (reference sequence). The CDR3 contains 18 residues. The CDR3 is CATSRQYRGSLSGNTIYF. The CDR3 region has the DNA TGTGCCACCAGCAGACAGTACAGGGGAAGTTTATCTGGAAACACCATATATTTT.

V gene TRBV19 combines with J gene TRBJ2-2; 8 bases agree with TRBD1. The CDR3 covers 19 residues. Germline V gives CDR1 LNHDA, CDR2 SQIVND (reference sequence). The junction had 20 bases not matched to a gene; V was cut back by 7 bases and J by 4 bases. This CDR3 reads CASTIGAAGGRRGTGELFF. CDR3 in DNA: TGTGCCAGTACCATAGGGGCGGCAGGGGGCCGCCGTGGCACCGGGGAGCTGTTTTTT. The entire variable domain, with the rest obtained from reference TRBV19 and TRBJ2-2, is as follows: DGGITQSPKYLFRKEGQNVTLSCEQNLNHDAMYWYRQDPGQGLRLIYYSQIVNDFQKGDIAEGYSVSREKKESFPLTVTSAQKNPTAFYLCASTIGAAGGRRGTGELFFGEGSRLTVL.

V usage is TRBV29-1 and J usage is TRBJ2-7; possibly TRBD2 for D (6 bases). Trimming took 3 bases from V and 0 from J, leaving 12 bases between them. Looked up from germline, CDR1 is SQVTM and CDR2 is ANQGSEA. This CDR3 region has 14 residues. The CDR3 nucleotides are TGCAGCGTTGACAGGGACGGGAGCTCCTACGAGCAGTACTTC. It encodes CSVDRDGSSYEQYF.

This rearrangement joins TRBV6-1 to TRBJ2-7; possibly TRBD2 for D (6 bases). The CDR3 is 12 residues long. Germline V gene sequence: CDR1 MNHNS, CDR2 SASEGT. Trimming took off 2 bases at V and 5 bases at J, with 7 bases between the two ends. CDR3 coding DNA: TGTGCCAGCAGTGAAACGGGGGACGAGCAGTACTTC. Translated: CASSETGDEQYF.

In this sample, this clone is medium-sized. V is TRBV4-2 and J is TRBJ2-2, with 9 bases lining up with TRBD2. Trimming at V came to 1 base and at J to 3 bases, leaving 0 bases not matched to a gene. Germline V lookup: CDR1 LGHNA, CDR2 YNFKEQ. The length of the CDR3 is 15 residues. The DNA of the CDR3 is TGTGCCAGCAGCCAAGGGACTAGCGACACCGGGGAGCTGTTTTTT. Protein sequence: CASSQGTSDTGELFF.

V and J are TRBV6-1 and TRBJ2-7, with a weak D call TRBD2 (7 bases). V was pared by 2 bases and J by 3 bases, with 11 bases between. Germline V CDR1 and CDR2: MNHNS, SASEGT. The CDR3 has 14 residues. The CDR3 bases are TGTGCCAGCAGTGAAACAGGGAGGGTCTACGAGCAGTACGTC. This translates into CASSETGRVYEQYV.

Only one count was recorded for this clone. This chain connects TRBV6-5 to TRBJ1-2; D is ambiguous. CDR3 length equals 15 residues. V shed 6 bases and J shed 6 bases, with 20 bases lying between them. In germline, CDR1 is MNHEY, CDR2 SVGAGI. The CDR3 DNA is TGTGCCAGCAGGGATTATGGTGGCGGGGAGGATGGCTACACCTTC. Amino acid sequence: CASRDYGGGEDGYTF.

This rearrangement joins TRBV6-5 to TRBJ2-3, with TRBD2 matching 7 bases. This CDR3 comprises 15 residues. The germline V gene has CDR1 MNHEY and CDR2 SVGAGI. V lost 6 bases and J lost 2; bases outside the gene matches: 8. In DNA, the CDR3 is TGTGCCAGCAGCGTAGCGGGTCTCGCCACAGATACGCAGTATTTT. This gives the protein CASSVAGLATDTQYF.

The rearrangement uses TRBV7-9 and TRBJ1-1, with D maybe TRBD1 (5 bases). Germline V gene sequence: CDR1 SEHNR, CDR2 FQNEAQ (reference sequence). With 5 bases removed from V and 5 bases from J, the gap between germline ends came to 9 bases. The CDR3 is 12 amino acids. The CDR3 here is CASSPRQTEAFF. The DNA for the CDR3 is TGTGCCAGCAGCCCCCGACAGACTGAAGCTTTCTTT.

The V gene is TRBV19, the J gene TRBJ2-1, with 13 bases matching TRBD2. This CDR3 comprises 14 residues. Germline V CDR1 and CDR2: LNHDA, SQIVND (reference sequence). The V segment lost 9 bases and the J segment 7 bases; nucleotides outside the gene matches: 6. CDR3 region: CASRTSGSINEQFF. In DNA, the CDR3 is TGTGCCAGCCGGACTAGCGGGAGTATTAATGAGCAGTTCTTC.

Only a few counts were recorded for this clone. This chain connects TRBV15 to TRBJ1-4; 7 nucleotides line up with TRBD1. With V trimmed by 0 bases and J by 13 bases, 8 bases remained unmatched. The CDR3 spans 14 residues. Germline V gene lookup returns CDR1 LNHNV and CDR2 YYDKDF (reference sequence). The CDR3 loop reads CATSRDKMTGLLFF. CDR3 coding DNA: TGTGCCACCAGCAGAGATAAGATGACAGGGCTACTGTTTTTT.